Presented here are 2 T cell receptor beta chains from one specimen sequenced in a study of T-cell reconstitution after alpha-beta-depleted transplantation in children. Researchers prepared the TCRbeta library using unique molecular identifiers, the study reports. TCRdb re-called the PCR reads through MiXCR, storing one row per CDR3 protein. The sample has under 350,000 distinct CDR3 sequences, 9.9% seen once; the top ten hold around a tenth. Material: PBMCs from the stem cell graft donor, obtained from the stem cell graft. Receptor source: a human donor who donated a stem cell graft to a child with SCID.

The sample holds a few counts of this clonotype. The gene calls are TRBV20-1 and TRBJ2-5; D could derive from TRBD1 or TRBD2 (6 bases each). The CDR3 has 14 amino acids. V shed 2 bases and J shed 2 bases, with 12 bases lying between them. Germline V CDR1 and CDR2: DFQATT, SNEGSKA (reference sequence). This chain's CDR3 is CSARTGRIQETQYF. The CDR3 DNA sequence: TGCAGTGCTAGAACAGGGAGGATACAAGAGACCCAGTACTTC.

The sample holds a few counts of this clonotype. The chain uses TRBV7-6 and TRBJ2-7; 11 bases are a match to TRBD2. The ends lost 2 bases at V and 2 bases at J; junction bases unmatched: 5. The germline gives CDR1 SGHVS, CDR2 FNYEAQ. The CDR3 loop spans 16 amino acids. This chain's CDR3 is CASSLRLAGTTYEQYF. The CDR3 nucleotides read TGTGCCAGCAGCTTAAGACTAGCGGGGACGACCTACGAGCAGTACTTC.